These 31 T cell receptor beta chains came from one sample sequenced in a study of cytomegalovirus exposure and HLA in healthy donors. TCRdb keeps only in-frame clones here, not all; method: immunoSEQ multiplex PCR. The table has some 67,000 clones, about 95% seen once. What was sequenced was PBMCs. Source of these receptors: a woman under 30 in good health and CMV-seronegative.

V and J are TRBV4-1 and TRBJ1-1, with 8 bases aligning to TRBD1. CDR1 is MGHRA and CDR2 is YSYEKL in the germline V gene. This CDR3 is built from 15 residues. V was clipped by 0 bases and J by 2 bases; unmatched bases: 2. Written as DNA, the CDR3 is TGCGCCAGCAGCCAAGAGGGGACAGGCAACACTGAAGCTTTCTTT. Its translation: CASSQEGTGNTEAFF.

This clone came up once. The V call is TRBV19, the J call TRBJ2-7; 12 positions match TRBD1. This CDR3 has 15 residues. CDR1 and CDR2 (germline): LNHDA, SQIVND (reference sequence). The V segment lost 5 bases and the J segment 4 bases; nucleotides outside the gene matches: 6. The CDR3 here is CASSPGTGGGYEQYF. CDR3 bases: TGTGCCAGTAGTCCAGGGACAGGGGGCGGATACGAGCAGTACTTC. The complete variable domain, with remaining parts taken from reference TRBV19 and TRBJ2-7, reads DGGITQSPKYLFRKEGQNVTLSCEQNLNHDAMYWYRQDPGQGLRLIYYSQIVNDFQKGDIAEGYSVSREKKESFPLTVTSAQKNPTAFYLCASSPGTGGGYEQYFGPGTRLTVT.

The CDR3 is CASSSTGTNYGYTF. CDR3 sequence (DNA): TGTGCCAGCAGCTCTACCGGGACAAACTATGGCTACACCTTC. The V and J genes are TRBV7-9 and TRBJ1-2, with D possibly TRBD1 on 6 matching bases. The CDR3 length is 14 residues. V shed 4 bases and J shed 2 bases, with 11 bases lying between them. Per the germline V gene, CDR1 is SEHNR and CDR2 is FQNEAQ (reference sequence).

J is TRBJ1-5 and V is TRBV6-1, with a tentative D call TRBD1 (5 bases). The ends were cut back, 4 bases at V and 7 bases at J, with 14 bases in the middle. Germline CDR1 and CDR2: MNHNS and SASEGT. The CDR3 is 14 amino acids. The CDR3: CASSARRDGQPQHF. CDR3 bases: TGTGCCAGCAGTGCTCGCAGGGATGGGCAGCCCCAGCATTTT.

This chain links TRBV2 with TRBJ1-3; D is possibly TRBD1 (6 bases). CDR1 SNHLY and CDR2 FYNNEI come from the germline V gene. Trimming stripped 5 bases from V and 4 bases from J, with 27 bases between. The CDR3 is 19 amino acids. The CDR3: CASSPYVVWGTLRGNTIYF. For the CDR3, the DNA is TGTGCCAGCAGTCCCTATGTGGTCTGGGGGACACTTCGCGGAAACACCATATATTTT.

The chain couples TRBV27 to TRBJ2-3; 8 bases are a match to TRBD2. V lost 6 bases to trimming and J lost 2 bases; unmatched junction nucleotides: 10. The CDR3 sequence is 16 residues long. Germline V gives CDR1 MNHEY, CDR2 SMNVEV (reference sequence). The CDR3 loop is CASSKRGGPITDTQYF. The CDR3 nucleotides read TGTGCCAGCAGCAAACGCGGGGGGCCGATCACAGATACGCAGTATTTT.

This sequence joins TRBV2 and TRBJ1-5; a possible D gene is TRBD1 (5 bases). The CDR3 runs 15 residues. CDR1 is SNHLY, CDR2 FYNNEI, per germline. The V end was cut by 2 bases, the J end by 2 bases, with 10 bases between. DNA for the CDR3: TGTGCCAGCAGTGAAAGGGGCTTCGGCAATCAGCCCCAGCATTTT. The encoded protein is CASSERGFGNQPQHF.

The rearrangement joins TRBV6-5 to TRBJ1-2; no reliable D call. Trimming removed 5 bases from V and 4 bases from J, with 17 bases in between. Germline V gene data show CDR1 as MNHEY and CDR2 as SVGAGI. CDR3 size: 15 residues. CDR3: CASSPPTGGGYGYTF. CDR3 nucleotides: TGTGCCAGCAGTCCCCCGACGGGAGGCGGCTATGGCTACACCTTC.

The CDR3 bases are TGTGCCAGCAGCAAGCCGGGGGTAATTCAAGCTTTCTTT. The encoded protein is CASSKPGVIQAFF. The rearrangement joins TRBV21-1 to TRBJ1-1. TRBV21-1 is assigned pseudogene status. CDR3 length: 13 residues.

The rearrangement joins TRBV29-1 to TRBJ2-5; D possibly corresponds to TRBD2 (6 bases). The germline V gene encodes CDR1 SQVTM and CDR2 ANQGSEA. The V gene lost 3 bases and the J gene lost 1 base, with 15 bases spanning the gap. The CDR3 contains 15 residues. The CDR3 DNA is TGCAGCGTTGACGGGGTAGCGGAGTTCCAAGAGACCCAGTACTTC. This translates into CSVDGVAEFQETQYF.

The J gene is TRBJ1-6, the V gene TRBV7-9, with TRBD1 as a possible D gene (6 bases). Trimming left V 1 base short and J 7 bases short, with 11 bases between. This CDR3 has 15 amino acids. In germline, CDR1 is SEHNR, CDR2 FQNEAQ (reference sequence). CDR3 region: CASSLVRGSNSPLHF. As DNA, the CDR3 is TGTGCCAGCAGCTTAGTCAGGGGATCGAATTCACCCCTCCACTTT.

This rearrangement joins TRBV9 to TRBJ1-1; 11 bases match TRBD1. Germline CDR1 reads SGDLS; CDR2 reads YYNGEE. CDR3 length equals 24 residues. Trimming took 0 bases from V and 2 from J; bases not matched to a gene: 27. The CDR3 sequence is CASSVEVRDRGYLGRGAPNTEAFF. In nucleotides, the CDR3 is TGTGCCAGCAGCGTAGAGGTCCGGGACAGGGGGTACTTGGGGCGGGGGGCCCCTAACACTGAAGCTTTCTTT.

This chain uses TRBV2 with TRBJ2-7, with TRBD2 identical over 9 bases. V shed 7 bases and J 4 bases; nucleotides not matched to a gene: 2. Germline V gives CDR1 SNHLY, CDR2 FYNNEI. CDR3 size: 12 residues. The CDR3 nucleotides read TGTGCCAGCAAAGCGGGGGGATACGAGCAGTACTTC. Its translation is CASKAGGYEQYF.

This rearrangement joins TRBV30 to TRBJ2-1; 10 positions agree with TRBD2. V trimming: 0 bases; J trimming: 4 bases; junction bases outside the gene matches: 18. This CDR3 is built from 20 residues. Germline loops: CDR1 GTSNPN, CDR2 SVGIG (reference sequence). DNA of the CDR3: TGTGCCTGGAGTGTAGGGGGGGGGATCCGAGAACTAGCGGGGTACAATGAGCAGTTCTTC. It yields the protein CAWSVGGGIRELAGYNEQFF.

The chain combines TRBV13 with TRBJ2-7; D is possibly TRBD2 (5 bases). The CDR3 runs to 14 residues. Germline V lookup: CDR1 PRHDT, CDR2 FYEKMQ (reference sequence). The germline V and J ends were trimmed by 3 bases and 0 bases, with 9 bases remaining between them. The CDR3 loop is CASSLRVRSYEQYF. Written as DNA, the CDR3 is TGTGCCAGCAGCTTGAGGGTCCGCTCCTACGAGCAGTACTTC.

The chain has TRBV11-2 and TRBJ2-5, with 8 bases aligning to TRBD1. The CDR3 has 15 amino acids. Per germline, CDR1 SGHAT and CDR2 FQNNGV. V lost 1 base to trimming and J lost 5 bases; unmatched junction nucleotides: 6. For the CDR3, the DNA is TGTGCCAGCAGCTTAGGTGACAGGGGACGGGAGACCCAGTACTTC. Its protein is CASSLGDRGRETQYF.

The chain employs TRBV11-3 and TRBJ2-1; TRBD1 matches 7 bases. The V and J ends lost 5 bases and 3 bases, in that order; junction bases with no gene match: 7. The CDR3 is 15 amino acids. Germline V CDR1 and CDR2: SGHNT, YENEEA. The CDR3 sequence: CASSKTGKDYNEQFF. CDR3 sequence (DNA): TGTGCCAGCAGCAAGACAGGGAAGGACTACAATGAGCAGTTCTTC.

This chain uses TRBV6-4 with TRBJ2-1, with 12 bases matching TRBD2. Germline CDR1 reads MRHNA; CDR2 reads SNTAGT. The CDR3 totals 16 residues. V was pared by 1 base and J by 8 bases, with 6 bases of the junction left unmatched. CDR3 residues: CASSDLASGGVDEQFF. CDR3 nucleotide sequence: TGTGCCAGCAGTGACTTGGCTAGCGGGGGGGTAGATGAGCAGTTCTTC.

The chain has TRBV19 and TRBJ2-1; 9 nucleotides match TRBD2. The CDR3 covers 14 residues. The germline V gene has CDR1 LNHDA and CDR2 SQIVND (reference sequence). V gave up 7 bases and J gave up 6 bases; unmatched junction bases: 7. The CDR3 loop reads CASKGAGGTNEQFF. The DNA for the CDR3 is TGTGCCAGTAAGGGAGCGGGAGGTACCAATGAGCAGTTCTTC. The entire variable domain, with the rest obtained from reference TRBV19 and TRBJ2-1, is as follows: DGGITQSPKYLFRKEGQNVTLSCEQNLNHDAMYWYRQDPGQGLRLIYYSQIVNDFQKGDIAEGYSVSREKKESFPLTVTSAQKNPTAFYLCASKGAGGTNEQFFGPGTRLTVL.

The V gene is TRBV5-4, the J gene TRBJ1-4, with D possibly matching TRBD1 (6 bases). CDR3 length equals 15 residues. V lost 4 bases to trimming and J lost 7 bases, with 17 bases between them. CDR1 is SGHNT and CDR2 is YYREEE in the germline V gene (reference sequence). CDR3 protein: CASSTKGGGVEKLFF. CDR3 nucleotides: TGTGCCAGCAGCACCAAGGGAGGGGGAGTTGAAAAACTGTTTTTT.

This chain uses TRBV5-1 with TRBJ1-1; 8 bases match TRBD1. CDR3 length equals 14 residues. V lost 0 bases, J lost 5 bases, and 3 bases stayed unmatched. Germline V CDR1 and CDR2: SGHRS, YFSETQ. The CDR3 loop reads CASSLETGETEAFF. CDR3 nucleotides: TGCGCCAGCAGCTTGGAGACAGGGGAAACTGAAGCTTTCTTT.

This sequence joins TRBV7-9 and TRBJ2-1; D ambiguous. The CDR3 has 14 residues. In germline, CDR1 is SEHNR, CDR2 FQNEAQ (reference sequence). The CDR3 loop is CAAAQRSSYNEQFF. CDR3 DNA: TGTGCAGCTGCGCAGAGGAGCTCCTACAATGAGCAGTTCTTC.

This clone came up once. The V and J genes are TRBV7-9 and TRBJ1-1, with D perhaps matching TRBD1 (6 bases). CDR3 length: 15 residues. With 4 bases removed from V and 2 bases from J, the gap between germline ends came to 14 bases. Germline values: CDR1 SEHNR, CDR2 FQNEAQ (reference sequence). The CDR3 nucleotides read TGTGCCAGCAGCTCACTCCCACAGGGAAACACTGAAGCTTTCTTT. Translation: CASSSLPQGNTEAFF.

The chain employs TRBV4-2 and TRBJ2-7; TRBD1 matches 9 bases. V trimming: 3 bases; J trimming: 3 bases; junction bases outside the gene matches: 3. The CDR3 is 14 residues long. Per germline, CDR1 LGHNA and CDR2 YNFKEQ. CDR3 protein: CASSQRQGVYEQYF. In DNA, the CDR3 is TGTGCCAGCAGCCAGCGACAGGGGGTCTACGAGCAGTACTTC.

This chain links TRBV29-1 with TRBJ1-5; the match to TRBD1 covers 8 bases. Germline CDR1 and CDR2: SQVTM and ANQGSEA. After removal of 6 bases from V and 0 bases from J, the junction contained 13 bases not matched to a gene. This CDR3 comprises 17 residues. CDR3 in DNA: TGCAGCGTCGTTGACAGGGGTCGCCGAAATAGCAATCAGCCCCAGCATTTT. It translates to CSVVDRGRRNSNQPQHF. Using reference TRBV29-1 and TRBJ1-5 for the parts outside the CDR3, the full variable domain is SAVISQKPSRDICQRGTSLTIQCQVDSQVTMMFWYRQQPGQSLTLIATANQGSEATYESGFVIDKFPISRPNLTFSTLTVSNMSPEDSSIYLCSVVDRGRRNSNQPQHFGDGTRLSIL.

The chain combines TRBV30 with TRBJ2-3; no clear D. Trimming left V 0 bases short and J 2 bases short, with 6 bases between. The CDR3 spans 13 residues. CDR1 is GTSNPN and CDR2 is SVGIG in the germline V gene (reference sequence). The CDR3 region is CAWSVPPTDTQYF. CDR3 nucleotides: TGTGCCTGGAGTGTCCCTCCCACAGATACGCAGTATTTT.

The V and J genes are TRBV28 and TRBJ1-5, with unresolved D. The CDR3 totals 12 residues. Per germline, CDR1 MDHEN and CDR2 SYDVKM. V was cut by 3 bases and J by 5 bases, with 5 bases left in between. CDR3: CASSFSDQPQHF. The CDR3 bases are TGTGCCAGCAGTTTCAGTGATCAGCCCCAGCATTTT. The full variable domain, its missing parts supplied by reference TRBV28 and TRBJ1-5, is DVKVTQSSRYLVKRTGEKVFLECVQDMDHENMFWYRQDPGLGLRLIYFSYDVKMKEKGDIPEGYSVSREKKERFSLILESASTNQTSMYLCASSFSDQPQHFGDGTRLSIL.

This clone showed up just once. The chain combines TRBV9 with TRBJ2-1; 10 nucleotides align to TRBD2. Germline assignment: CDR1 SGDLS and CDR2 YYNGEE. The CDR3 contains 14 residues. Trimming at V came to 7 bases and at J to 8 bases, leaving 9 bases not matched to a gene. The CDR3 reads CASGELAGSHEQFF. In DNA, the CDR3 is TGTGCCAGCGGAGAACTAGCGGGATCCCATGAGCAGTTCTTC.

As DNA, the CDR3 is TGTGCCAGCAGCCTCCAATCTAGCGACTACAATGAGCAGTTCTTC. It translates to CASSLQSSDYNEQFF. The chain links TRBV7-3 to TRBJ2-1; perhaps TRBD2 as D (6 bases). The length of the CDR3 is 15 residues. Trimming removed 5 bases from V and 3 bases from J, with 14 bases in between. Germline lookup yields CDR1 SGHTA and CDR2 FQGTGA.

The chain links TRBV7-3 to TRBJ2-1, with 9 nucleotides matching TRBD2. J gave up 9 bases and V 5 bases, and 17 bases lay outside the gene matches. The CDR3 covers 17 residues. Germline V gene sequence: CDR1 SGHTA, CDR2 FQGTGA. CDR3 sequence: CASSEYGLAGWGSEQFF. CDR3 sequence (DNA): TGTGCCAGCAGCGAATACGGTCTAGCGGGGTGGGGGAGTGAGCAGTTCTTC.

Turning to this clone: Other DNA sequences in this sample translate to the same CDR3. The chain employs TRBV28 and TRBJ1-2; D is unclear. The CDR3 spans 12 residues. The V gene lost 5 bases and the J gene lost 3 bases, with 7 bases spanning the gap. From germline, CDR1 is MDHEN and CDR2 SYDVKM. The CDR3 nucleotides are TGTGCCAGCAGTCTAGGAGACTATGGCTACACCTTC. Its protein product is CASSLGDYGYTF.